These T cell receptor beta chains were read from a single sample in a study of shared clonotypes between healthy human individuals. Here immunoSEQ multiplex PCR was the method, and the copy in TCRdb shows in-frame clones only, minus some. The sample lists 1,500,000 or so clones; around 98.5% were seen once. Material for sequencing was naive CD4+ T cells sorted from blood. Receptors were obtained from a man aged 25-45 years in good health. Each CDR3 is given with its conserved first and last residue. A D gene is named only where the DNA matches it firmly. Size values are once, few and many counts, or a class for expanded clones, and some rows have none.

D: -
J: TRBJ1-3
V: TRBV15
size: -
CDR3: CATSRDRAAGNTIYF
DNA: TGTGCCACCAGCAGAGATCGAGCGGCTGGAAACACCATATATTTT

D: TRBD2
J: TRBJ2-3
V: TRBV10-3
size: -
CDR3: CAATSGRADTQYF
DNA: TGTGCCGCGACTAGCGGGAGGGCCGATACGCAGTATTTT

D: -
J: TRBJ1-1
V: TRBV28
size: -
CDR3: CASSRPTFGASEAFF
DNA: TGTGCCAGCAGTAGACCGACATTCGGGGCCTCTGAAGCTTTCTTT

D: -
J: TRBJ2-1
V: TRBV11-2
size: -
CDR3: CASSLEHPGEQFF
DNA: TGTGCCAGCAGCTTAGAACATCCGGGGGAGCAGTTCTTC

D: TRBD1
J: TRBJ2-1
V: TRBV5-5
size: -
CDR3: CASSFQGALDEQFF
DNA: TGTGCCAGCAGCTTTCAGGGGGCCCTCGATGAGCAGTTCTTC

D: -
J: TRBJ1-1
V: TRBV19
size: -
CDR3: CATSGAVEAFF
DNA: TGTGCCACCTCGGGAGCTGTTGAAGCTTTCTTT

D: TRBD2
J: TRBJ2-7
V: TRBV6-5
size: -
CDR3: CASSKSGSSYEQYF
DNA: TGTGCCAGCAGCAAAAGCGGGAGCTCCTACGAGCAGTACTTC

D: -
J: TRBJ2-5
V: TRBV6-5
size: -
CDR3: CASSYITGWETQYF
DNA: TGTGCCAGCAGTTACATCACGGGGTGGGAGACCCAGTACTTC

D: TRBD1
J: TRBJ1-2
V: TRBV29-1
size: few
CDR3: CSVESDRDDGYTF
DNA: TGCAGCGTTGAATCGGACAGGGACGATGGCTACACCTTC

D: -
J: TRBJ1-4
V: TRBV18
size: -
CDR3: CASSPRGTPNEKLFF
DNA: TGTGCCAGCTCACCGCGCGGGACGCCGAATGAAAAACTGTTTTTT

D: -
J: TRBJ1-5
V: TRBV30
size: -
CDR3: CAWSVRGPNSNQPQHF
DNA: TGTGCCTGGAGTGTGCGGGGACCGAATAGCAATCAGCCCCAGCATTTT

D: -
J: TRBJ2-7
V: TRBV10-2
size: -
CDR3: CASSGSNEQYF
DNA: TGCGCCAGCAGTGGGAGTAACGAGCAGTACTTC

D: -
J: TRBJ2-1
V: TRBV4-1
size: once
CDR3: CASSQAGSEGRGYNEQFF
DNA: TGCGCCAGCAGCCAAGCAGGTTCGGAAGGGAGAGGGTACAATGAGCAGTTCTTC

D: -
J: TRBJ2-3
V: TRBV28
size: -
CDR3: CASSDDWTVDSDTQYF
DNA: TGTGCCAGCAGCGACGACTGGACAGTTGATTCAGATACGCAGTATTTT

D: -
J: TRBJ2-3
V: TRBV30
size: once
CDR3: CAARRGKRGTDTQYF
DNA: TGTGCCGCTCGGAGGGGGAAGAGGGGCACAGATACGCAGTATTTT

D: -
J: TRBJ2-1
V: TRBV2
size: -
CDR3: CASTPEVGYNEQFF
DNA: TGTGCCAGCACACCCGAGGTGGGATACAATGAGCAGTTCTTC

D: TRBD1
J: TRBJ1-2
V: TRBV18
size: once
CDR3: CASSPSGQMNYGYTF
DNA: TGTGCCAGCTCACCTTCGGGACAGATGAACTATGGCTACACCTTC

D: -
J: TRBJ1-1
V: TRBV28
size: -
CDR3: CASSKAPTNTEAFF
DNA: TGTGCCAGCAGTAAAGCCCCAACGAACACTGAAGCTTTCTTT

D: -
J: TRBJ2-7
V: TRBV6-5
size: -
CDR3: CASRITRLHEQYF
DNA: TGTGCCAGCAGGATTACTAGACTTCACGAGCAGTACTTC

D: TRBD1
J: TRBJ2-3
V: TRBV5-4
size: -
CDR3: CASSLTAGGPDTQYF
DNA: TGTGCCAGCAGCTTGACAGCAGGGGGTCCAGATACGCAGTATTTT

D: -
J: TRBJ1-2
V: TRBV10-2
size: -
CDR3: CASSESGPYGYTF
DNA: TGCGCCAGCAGTGAGTCCGGACCCTATGGCTACACCTTC

D: -
J: TRBJ2-1
V: TRBV30
size: -
CDR3: CAWSPPAGFHEQFF
DNA: TGTGCCTGGAGTCCCCCGGCAGGGTTCCATGAGCAGTTCTTC

D: TRBD1
J: TRBJ1-2
V: TRBV28
size: -
CDR3: CASSSTGGLSYTF
DNA: TGTGCCAGCAGTAGTACAGGGGGTTTAAGCTACACCTTC

D: -
J: TRBJ2-5
V: TRBV11-1
size: -
CDR3: CASSTRRGETQYF
DNA: TGTGCCAGCAGCACAAGGCGGGGAGAGACCCAGTACTTC

D: -
J: TRBJ2-6
V: TRBV19
size: -
CDR3: CASSILGTGANVLTF
DNA: TGTGCCAGTAGTATTCTTGGAACCGGGGCCAACGTCCTGACTTTC

D: -
J: TRBJ2-7
V: TRBV9
size: -
CDR3: CASSPRPVADYEQYF
DNA: TGTGCCAGCAGCCCCCGACCGGTGGCGGACTACGAGCAGTACTTC

D: -
J: TRBJ1-2
V: TRBV10-3
size: -
CDR3: CAIRALREGLYTF
DNA: TGTGCCATCAGGGCCCTTAGGGAGGGTCTCTACACCTTC

D: -
J: TRBJ2-2
V: TRBV2
size: -
CDR3: CASSEGVAFTGELFF
DNA: TGTGCCAGCAGTGAAGGGGTAGCGTTCACCGGGGAGCTGTTTTTT

D: TRBD2
J: TRBJ2-7
V: TRBV28
size: -
CDR3: CASSWTSGSSSYEQYF
DNA: TGTGCCAGCAGTTGGACTAGCGGGAGCAGCTCCTACGAGCAGTACTTC

D: TRBD2
J: TRBJ2-1
V: TRBV5-1
size: -
CDR3: CASSLSMTSGPYNEQFF
DNA: TGCGCCAGCAGCTTGTCCATGACTAGCGGGCCCTACAATGAGCAGTTCTTC

D: TRBD1
J: TRBJ2-2
V: TRBV28
size: -
CDR3: CASSPRTGGMGGELFF
DNA: TGTGCCAGCAGTCCTCGGACAGGGGGCATGGGCGGGGAGCTGTTTTTT

D: -
J: TRBJ2-2
V: TRBV9
size: -
CDR3: CASSVGGRGTGELFF
DNA: TGTGCCAGCAGCGTAGGGGGACGCGGCACCGGGGAGCTGTTTTTT

D: TRBD1
J: TRBJ1-1
V: TRBV6-6
size: -
CDR3: CASSSVTGAAVAEAFF
DNA: TGTGCCAGCAGTTCCGTTACAGGGGCAGCCGTGGCTGAAGCTTTCTTT

D: -
J: TRBJ1-1
V: TRBV20-1
size: once
CDR3: CSASKSNTAFF
DNA: TGCAGTGCTAGCAAGTCCAATACGGCTTTCTTT

D: -
J: TRBJ2-1
V: TRBV11-2
size: -
CDR3: CASSLVLSNNEQFF
DNA: TGTGCCAGCAGCTTAGTGCTAAGCAACAATGAGCAGTTCTTC

D: -
J: TRBJ2-7
V: TRBV18
size: -
CDR3: CASSQQTGTYEQYF
DNA: TGTGCCAGCTCACAACAGACAGGGACTTACGAGCAGTACTTC

D: TRBD2
J: TRBJ2-5
V: TRBV10-3
size: few
CDR3: CAISPTSGRAFGETQYF
DNA: TGTGCCATCAGTCCGACTAGCGGGAGGGCCTTCGGAGAGACCCAGTACTTC

D: TRBD1
J: TRBJ1-2
V: TRBV7-2
size: -
CDR3: CASSPRQGLNYGYTF
DNA: TGTGCCAGCAGCCCGCGACAGGGACTAAACTATGGCTACACCTTC

D: TRBD2
J: TRBJ2-2
V: TRBV28
size: -
CDR3: CASSLQAGAAGELFF
DNA: TGTGCCAGCAGTTTACAAGCGGGAGCGGCCGGGGAGCTGTTTTTT

D: -
J: TRBJ2-7
V: TRBV11-3
size: once
CDR3: CASSLEIRGEQYF
DNA: TGTGCCAGCAGCTTAGAAATTAGGGGCGAGCAGTACTTC

D: TRBD1
J: TRBJ2-7
V: TRBV29-1
size: once
CDR3: CSAGTGGKYEQYF
DNA: TGCAGCGCCGGGACAGGAGGGAAGTACGAGCAGTACTTC

D: -
J: TRBJ2-2
V: TRBV11-2
size: -
CDR3: CASSPVLGARTGELFF
DNA: TGTGCCAGCAGCCCCGTCTTGGGGGCTAGGACCGGGGAGCTGTTTTTT

D: TRBD1
J: TRBJ1-5
V: TRBV6-5
size: -
CDR3: CASSDQQGYQPQHF
DNA: TGTGCCAGCAGCGACCAACAGGGGTATCAGCCCCAGCATTTT

D: -
J: TRBJ1-5
V: TRBV6-1
size: once
CDR3: CASSLLLSNQPQHF
DNA: TGTGCCAGCAGTCTTTTATTGAGCAATCAGCCCCAGCATTTT

D: -
J: TRBJ2-7
V: TRBV6-1
size: -
CDR3: CASSRPGRYEQYF
DNA: TGTGCCAGTTCTCGACCGGGACGTTACGAGCAGTACTTC

D: -
J: TRBJ2-7
V: TRBV21-1
size: -
CDR3: CASSRDRGRQEQYF
DNA: TGTGCCAGCAGCAGGGACAGGGGGCGCCAAGAGCAGTACTTC

D: -
J: TRBJ2-5
V: TRBV30
size: -
CDR3: CAWSVRGRETQYF
DNA: TGTGCCTGGAGTGTTAGAGGGAGAGAGACCCAGTACTTC

D: -
J: TRBJ2-7
V: TRBV28
size: -
CDR3: CASSLWSFGRPYEQYF
DNA: TGTGCCAGCAGTTTATGGTCGTTTGGCAGGCCCTACGAGCAGTACTTC

D: TRBD2
J: TRBJ2-1
V: TRBV7-2
size: -
CDR3: CASSLGGLAGGDEQFF
DNA: TGTGCCAGCAGCTTAGGAGGACTAGCGGGAGGAGATGAGCAGTTCTTC

D: -
J: TRBJ2-2
V: TRBV10-2
size: -
CDR3: CASSLSFRLGLGELFF
DNA: TGCGCCAGCAGCCTTAGCTTCCGATTGGGTCTCGGGGAGCTGTTTTTT

D: TRBD1
J: TRBJ2-2
V: TRBV9
size: -
CDR3: CASSVAGTGSNTGELFF
DNA: TGTGCCAGCAGCGTAGCCGGGACAGGGTCGAACACCGGGGAGCTGTTTTTT

D: -
J: TRBJ1-1
V: TRBV28
size: -
CDR3: CASSLRVADTEAFF
DNA: TGTGCCAGCAGTTTACGGGTAGCGGACACTGAAGCTTTCTTT